This T cell receptor (beta chain) came from a study of shared clonotypes between healthy human individuals. This clone was seen a few times. Assay execution took place at the deep level. Profiling relied on immunoSEQ multiplex PCR, and the TCRdb table lists in-frame clones only, not all of them. The table shows roughly 500,000 clones, with approximately 80% occurring only once. Germline V CDR1 and CDR2: SGHRS, YFSETQ. The CDR3 runs 13 residues. V lost 3 bases, J lost 7 bases, and 10 bases lay in between. This sequence was found in a woman in her 40s in good health. Some clones in this sample may be carry-over from other donors' samples. The chain links TRBV5-1 to TRBJ2-2; the D gene is possibly TRBD1 (6 bases). The sequenced sample consisted of PBMCs. The CDR3: CASSYQGNGELFF. The CDR3 bases are TGCGCCAGCAGCTATCAGGGGAACGGGGAGCTGTTTTTT. The variable domain in full, completed from reference TRBV5-1 and TRBJ2-2, reads KAGVTQTPRYLIKTRGQQVTLSCSPISGHRSVSWYQQTPGQGLQFLFEYFSETQRNKGNFPGRFSGRQFSNSRSEMNVSTLELGDSALYLCASSYQGNGELFFGEGSRLTVL.